The T cell receptor (beta chain) under discussion was sequenced for a study of blood T cell repertoires in COVID-19. At the level of the study: Samples taken during acute and convalescent COVID-19 were collected in the United States, Italy and Spain.

This clone was seen just once. Some clones are missing from TCRdb's copy, which holds only in-frame ones; the method was immunoSEQ multiplex PCR. The sample has approximately 290,000 clones, roughly nine tenths seen once. Germline values: CDR1 MDHEN, CDR2 SYDVKM. Trimming took 5 bases from V and 0 from J; bases not matched to a gene: 8. This CDR3 comprises 16 residues. The chain couples TRBV28 to TRBJ2-7, with 9 bases aligning to TRBD1. The origin of this receptor is a man in his late teens or twenties with active or convalescent COVID-19. Sequencing was carried out using peripheral blood. This CDR3 reads CASSDPGQGSSYEQYF. CDR3 coding DNA: TGTGCCAGCAGTGACCCGGGACAGGGAAGCTCCTACGAGCAGTACTTC. The whole variable domain, remainder taken from reference TRBV28 and TRBJ2-7, is DVKVTQSSRYLVKRTGEKVFLECVQDMDHENMFWYRQDPGLGLRLIYFSYDVKMKEKGDIPEGYSVSREKKERFSLILESASTNQTSMYLCASSDPGQGSSYEQYFGPGTRLTVT.